This T cell receptor beta chain was observed in a study of tissue T cells after allogeneic stem cell transplantation. Study results and caveats: The patient cohort was small and clinically heterogeneous, with limited sampling depth.

The time point: mouse harvest day 14 after allogeneic transplant. Tail vein injection delivered 10^7 T-cell-depleted bone marrow cells and 10^6 splenic CD5+ T cells. Tissues came from B6→BALB/c major-mismatch GVHD mice at day 7 or 14. The sample holds a few counts of this clone. Antigen specificity is unknown. Germline and genes: mouse. The CDR3 goes on 1 residue after the read ends, and that part is filled in from the germline J gene. Germline V gene lookup returns CDR1 SGHSN and CDR2 HYEKVE. CDR3 length: 12 amino acids. With 2 bases removed from V and 12 bases from J, the gap between germline ends came to 12 bases. Repertoires were generated with immunoSEQ multiplex PCR, while TCRdb's copy carries only in-frame clones and drops some. The sample carries around 2,200 clones, around 56% recorded once.

The TCR was taken from a female BALB/c mouse given C57BL/6 T cells with graft-versus-host disease after an allogeneic hematopoietic cell transplant. Sample: lymph node tissue. The V call is TRBV12-1, the J call TRBJ1-4; D is unresolved. Partial CDR3 DNA: TGTGCCAGCTCTCCCTCGGGTCCAGGATTATTT. Protein: CASSPSGPGLF. The complete CDR3 sequence is CASSPSGPGLFF. The full variable domain, its missing parts supplied by reference TRBV12-1 and TRBJ1-4, is DSGVVQSPRHIIKEKGGRSVLTCIPISGHSNVVWYQQTLGKELKFLIQHYEKVERDKGFLPSRFSVQQFDDYHSEMNMSALELEDSAMYFCASSPSGPGLFFGHGTKLSVL.